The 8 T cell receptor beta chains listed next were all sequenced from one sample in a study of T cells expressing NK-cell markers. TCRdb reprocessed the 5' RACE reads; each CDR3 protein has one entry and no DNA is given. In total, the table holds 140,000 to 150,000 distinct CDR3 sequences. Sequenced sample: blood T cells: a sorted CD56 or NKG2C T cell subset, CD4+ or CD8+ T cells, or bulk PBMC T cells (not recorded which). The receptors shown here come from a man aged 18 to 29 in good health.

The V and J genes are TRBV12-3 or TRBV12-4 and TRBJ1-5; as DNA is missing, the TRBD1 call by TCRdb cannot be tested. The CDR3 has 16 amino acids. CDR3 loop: CASSLSGGSGNQPQHF.

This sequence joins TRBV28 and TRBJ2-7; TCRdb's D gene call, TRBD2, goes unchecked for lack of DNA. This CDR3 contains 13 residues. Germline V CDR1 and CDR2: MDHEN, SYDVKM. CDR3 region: CASTLAGVPEQYF.

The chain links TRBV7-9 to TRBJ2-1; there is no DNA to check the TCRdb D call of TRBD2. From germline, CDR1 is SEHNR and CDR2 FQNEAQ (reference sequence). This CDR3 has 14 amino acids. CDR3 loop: CASGPGAGTIEQFF.

CDR3 region: CSVVQGEGAEAFF. The chain employs TRBV29-1 and TRBJ1-1; TCRdb names TRBD1, which stays unverified in the absence of DNA. The CDR3 sequence is 13 residues long. Germline V gene lookup returns CDR1 SQVTM and CDR2 ANQGSEA.

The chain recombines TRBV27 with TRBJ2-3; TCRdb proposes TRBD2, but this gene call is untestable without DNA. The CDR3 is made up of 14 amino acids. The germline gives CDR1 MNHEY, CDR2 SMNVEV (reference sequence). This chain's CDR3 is CASSLLLEADTQYF.

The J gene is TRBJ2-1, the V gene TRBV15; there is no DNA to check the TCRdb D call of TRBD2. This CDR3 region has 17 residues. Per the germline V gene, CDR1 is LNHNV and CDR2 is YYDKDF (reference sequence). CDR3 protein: CATSRDLASGSYNEQFF.

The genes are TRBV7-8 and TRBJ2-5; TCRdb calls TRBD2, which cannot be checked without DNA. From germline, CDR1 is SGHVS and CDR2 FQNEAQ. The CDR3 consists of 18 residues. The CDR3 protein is CASSSALRGLVRQETQYF.

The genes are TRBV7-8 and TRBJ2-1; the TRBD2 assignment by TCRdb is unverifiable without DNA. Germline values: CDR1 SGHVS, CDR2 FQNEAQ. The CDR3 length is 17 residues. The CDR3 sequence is CASSKAQGLAGVNEQFF.